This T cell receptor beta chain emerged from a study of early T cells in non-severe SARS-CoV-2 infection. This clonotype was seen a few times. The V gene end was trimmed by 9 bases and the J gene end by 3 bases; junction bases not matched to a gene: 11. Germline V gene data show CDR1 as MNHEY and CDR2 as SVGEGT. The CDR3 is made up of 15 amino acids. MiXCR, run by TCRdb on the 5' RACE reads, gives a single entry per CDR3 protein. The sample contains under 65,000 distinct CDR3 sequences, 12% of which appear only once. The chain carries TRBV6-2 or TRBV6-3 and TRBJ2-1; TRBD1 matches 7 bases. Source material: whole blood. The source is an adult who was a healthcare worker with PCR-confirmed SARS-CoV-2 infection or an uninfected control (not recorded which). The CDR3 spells CASGPGGLDYNEQFF. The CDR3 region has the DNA TGTGCCAGTGGGCCAGGGGGTTTAGACTACAATGAGCAGTTCTTC.